Listed below are T cell receptor beta chains from one sample, sequenced in a study of OX40 agonist ivuxolimab in advanced cancers. The data were produced by immunoSEQ multiplex PCR, yet TCRdb's version contains in-frame clones alone and is incomplete. There are around 100,000 clones in the sample; 90% occur only once, and more than 0.15% lies in the top ten. Sequences were derived from CD4+ or CD8+ T cells sorted from blood, sampled in a trial of the OX40 agonist ivuxolimab. Receptors were obtained from an adult with an advanced solid tumor such as melanoma, head and neck, liver or kidney cancer. CDR3s include the opening cysteine and the closing phenylalanine or tryptophan. The D gene is left open where the match is weak. Some rows mark clone size as missing; the rest say once, few, many or name a class of expanded clone.

V gene	J gene	clone size	D gene	CDR3 protein	CDR3 DNA
TRBV5-1	TRBJ2-7	NA	TRBD2	CASRVGSSGTSTTSQYF	TGCGCCAGCCGGGTGGGATCTAGCGGGACGTCAACCACCTCGCAGTACTTC
TRBV5-1	TRBJ2-5	NA	TRBD1	CASQTGDWDETQYF	TGCGCCAGCCAGACAGGGGATTGGGATGAGACCCAGTACTTC
TRBV10-3	TRBJ2-1	NA	NA	CAISAAPPRGNEQFF	TGTGCCATCAGTGCCGCACCCCCGAGGGGCAATGAGCAGTTCTTC
TRBV6-6	TRBJ1-2	NA	NA	CASSYGTRYGYTF	TGTGCCAGCAGTTACGGGACTCGCTATGGCTACACCTTC
TRBV5-1	TRBJ2-7	NA	TRBD1	CASSLDRGSGEQYF	TGCGCCAGCAGCCTTGACAGGGGTAGCGGCGAGCAGTACTTC
TRBV5-1	TRBJ2-7	NA	TRBD1	CASRDSTYEQYF	TGCGCCAGTCGGGACAGCACCTACGAGCAGTACTTC
TRBV7-3	TRBJ1-1	NA	NA	CASSSSGVSGTEAFF	TGTGCCAGCAGCTCATCAGGGGTTAGTGGCACTGAAGCTTTCTTT
TRBV29-1	TRBJ2-5	NA	TRBD1	CSTASVGGETQYF	TGCAGCACAGCCTCGGTAGGGGGCGAGACCCAGTACTTC
TRBV6-1	TRBJ2-2	once	NA	CASSWWTGELFF	TGTGCCAGCAGTTGGTGGACCGGGGAGCTGTTTTTT
TRBV28	TRBJ1-5	NA	NA	CASSFGSGQPQHF	TGTGCCAGCAGTTTTGGGTCAGGACAGCCCCAGCATTTT
TRBV9	TRBJ2-5	NA	TRBD2	CASSPLAGGETQYF	TGTGCCAGCAGCCCACTAGCGGGAGGAGAGACCCAGTACTTC
TRBV9	TRBJ2-1	NA	NA	CASSVVGPATYNEQFF	TGTGCCAGCAGCGTAGTCGGTCCGGCGACTTACAATGAGCAGTTCTTC
TRBV7-9	TRBJ1-1	NA	TRBD1	CASSHWTGGNTEAFF	TGTGCCAGCAGCCACTGGACAGGGGGGAACACTGAAGCTTTCTTT
TRBV6-5	TRBJ1-2	NA	TRBD1	CASSYSGTDPEGYTF	TGTGCCAGCAGTTACTCTGGGACAGACCCTGAAGGCTACACCTTC
TRBV19	TRBJ1-2	NA	NA	CASSIQGQHYGYTF	TGTGCCAGTAGTATACAGGGGCAACACTATGGCTACACCTTC
TRBV29-1	TRBJ2-4	NA	TRBD2	CSAEGTSGGEAKNIQYF	TGCAGCGCCGAAGGGACTAGCGGGGGAGAGGCCAAAAACATTCAGTACTTC
TRBV7-8	TRBJ2-5	NA	NA	CASSLRTDGETQYF	TGTGCCAGCAGCCTTAGGACAGATGGGGAGACCCAGTACTTC
TRBV7-9	TRBJ1-2	NA	NA	CASSLSQTYGYTF	TGTGCCAGCAGCTTATCACAGACCTATGGCTACACCTTC
TRBV6-1	TRBJ2-7	NA	TRBD2	CASRETSVNYEQYF	TGTGCCAGCAGAGAGACTAGCGTCAACTACGAGCAGTACTTC
TRBV7-9	TRBJ2-1	NA	NA	CASSFYRLGGSNEQFF	TGTGCCAGCAGCTTCTACCGGCTAGGCGGAAGTAATGAGCAGTTCTTC
TRBV5-6	TRBJ1-5	few	TRBD1	CASSSYRGGDNQPQHF	TGTGCCAGCAGCTCATACAGGGGAGGGGACAATCAGCCCCAGCATTTT
TRBV5-1	TRBJ1-3	NA	TRBD1	CASSPDRLPGNTIYF	TGCGCCAGCAGCCCGGACAGGCTGCCTGGAAACACCATATATTTT
TRBV5-1	TRBJ1-1	NA	NA	CASSPSDRAVAFF	TGCGCCAGCAGCCCCTCCGATAGGGCCGTGGCTTTCTTT
TRBV19	TRBJ2-7	NA	TRBD2	CASGGPSYEQYF	TGTGCTTCGGGAGGGCCTTCCTACGAGCAGTACTTC
TRBV19	TRBJ1-5	NA	TRBD1	CASSIGQGAGQPQHF	TGTGCCAGTAGTATTGGCCAGGGGGCGGGTCAGCCCCAGCATTTT
TRBV5-8	TRBJ1-3	NA	NA	CASSFLALGSGNTIYF	TGTGCCAGCAGCTTCCTAGCCCTAGGCTCTGGAAACACCATATATTTT
TRBV7-9	TRBJ2-7	once	NA	CASSSDTHYEQYF	TGTGCCAGCAGCTCGGACACCCACTACGAGCAGTACTTC
TRBV5-1	TRBJ1-1	NA	TRBD1	CASRTGQAGNTEAFF	TGCGCCAGCAGAACGGGACAGGCGGGAAACACTGAAGCTTTCTTT
TRBV30	TRBJ1-1	once	NA	CAWSQDRAGMNTEAFF	TGTGCCTGGAGTCAGGACCGGGCCGGGATGAACACTGAAGCTTTCTTT
TRBV5-1	TRBJ2-7	NA	NA	CASIPDYRTSYEQYF	TGCGCCAGCATCCCGGACTACAGGACCTCCTACGAGCAGTACTTC
TRBV7-6	TRBJ1-4	NA	NA	CASSLGAQATNEKLFF	TGTGCCAGCAGCTTAGGTGCACAGGCAACTAATGAAAAACTGTTTTTT
TRBV5-6	TRBJ1-4	NA	NA	CASSFGGESLGEKLFF	TGTGCCAGCAGCTTCGGGGGGGAGTCCCTAGGTGAAAAACTGTTTTTT
TRBV2	TRBJ2-7	NA	TRBD1	CASSDAGTGKDEQYF	TGTGCCAGCAGTGATGCCGGGACAGGGAAAGACGAGCAGTACTTC
TRBV30	TRBJ1-1	NA	TRBD1	CAWGQAYPAFF	TGTGCCTGGGGACAGGCTTATCCGGCTTTCTTT
TRBV7-9	TRBJ2-7	NA	TRBD2	CASSFGGSSYEQYF	TGTGCCAGCAGCTTCGGCGGGAGCTCCTACGAGCAGTACTTC
TRBV30	TRBJ1-6	few	TRBD1	CAWTRQGVGSPLHF	TGTGCCTGGACCCGACAGGGGGTAGGTTCACCCCTCCACTTT
TRBV7-8	TRBJ1-2	few	TRBD1	CASSLDRGEVGYTF	TGTGCCAGCAGCTTGGACAGGGGAGAGGTCGGCTACACCTTC
TRBV6-5	TRBJ2-5	NA	TRBD1	CASRPGTAGGTQYF	TGTGCCAGCAGACCCGGGACAGCAGGAGGGACCCAGTACTTC
TRBV6-5	TRBJ2-3	NA	NA	CASSIRPTDTQYF	TGTGCCAGCAGTATCCGGCCCACAGATACGCAGTATTTT
TRBV6-5	TRBJ2-3	NA	NA	CASSYWGGPSTDTQYF	TGTGCCAGCAGTTACTGGGGCGGGCCTAGCACAGATACGCAGTATTTT